The T cell receptor (beta chain) under discussion was sequenced for a study of blood T cells in healthy people across ages. Whole-study findings and limits: Long-lived donors exceeded aged donors in naive CD4+ cells and diversity. Observed TCR beta diversity showed a strong correlation with the percentage of naive T cells as measured by flow cytometry.

Together with a sample-barcoded 5' primer, a J-beta primer mix was included in a second PCR lasting roughly 6 to 12 cycles. TCRdb itself ran the 5' RACE reads through MiXCR, one entry per CDR3 protein. The data hold 1.5 million to 2 million distinct CDR3 sequences, with around 48% observed a single time. The CDR3 runs 15 residues. In germline, CDR1 is LGHNA, CDR2 YSLEER. V was pared by 5 bases and J by 3 bases, with 15 bases between. Concerning this clonotype itself: The target antigen is unknown.

The sequencing input was blood. The TCR sequence derives from a woman in her forties in good health. The chain uses TRBV4-3 and TRBJ2-3, with D possibly being TRBD1 (5 bases). The CDR3 DNA sequence: TGCGCCAGCAGCTGGCAGGGAAGTAGGACAGATACGCAGTATTTT. Amino acid sequence: CASSWQGSRTDTQYF.